The 20 T cell receptor beta chains below were found in one sample sequenced in a study of early T cells in non-severe SARS-CoV-2 infection. TCRdb processed the 5' RACE reads anew with MiXCR; each CDR3 protein has one entry. The sample includes about 64,000 distinct CDR3 sequences, about 19% seen only once; the top ten take more than 15%. The sample in question was whole blood, obtained at baseline. The receptor source for this set is an adult who was a healthcare worker with PCR-confirmed SARS-CoV-2 infection or an uninfected control (not recorded which).

This clonotype was observed a few times. The chain is built from TRBV6-5 and TRBJ2-5; D is uncertain. The CDR3 extends over 13 amino acids. Trimming took 3 bases from V and 4 from J, leaving 9 bases between them. CDR1 and CDR2 from the germline V gene are MNHEY and SVGAGI. In nucleotides, the CDR3 is TGTGCCAGCAGTTATCACAGCTCAGAGACCCAGTACTTC. Its protein is CASSYHSSETQYF.

This clonotype showed up just a few times. This sequence joins TRBV12-3 or TRBV12-4 and TRBJ1-1; D is perhaps TRBD1 (5 bases). The V and J ends lost 6 bases and 9 bases respectively, with 11 bases between them. The CDR3 spans 11 residues. The DNA of the CDR3 is TGTGCCAGCAGGACTCGGGGGAAAGCTTTCTTT. Its protein is CASRTRGKAFF.

This clonotype was seen a handful of times. The V gene is TRBV7-9, the J gene TRBJ2-3, with D unresolved. Germline CDR1 and CDR2: SEHNR and FQNEAQ (reference sequence). Trimming cost V 2 bases and J 0 bases, with 9 bases left between them. The CDR3 totals 15 residues. This CDR3 is CASSLLRRSTDTQYF. DNA for the CDR3: TGTGCCAGCAGCTTACTTCGAAGGAGCACAGATACGCAGTATTTT.

A few counts support this clonotype. The CDR3 loop is CASSFTGAPGYTF. CDR3 nucleotides: TGTGCCAGCAGCTTTACGGGGGCGCCTGGCTACACCTTC. This sequence joins TRBV5-4 and TRBJ1-2; possibly TRBD1 for D (6 bases). CDR1 is SGHNT and CDR2 is YYREEE in the germline V gene (reference sequence). The CDR3 runs to 13 residues. With 2 bases removed from V and 7 bases from J, the gap between germline ends came to 12 bases.

The V call is TRBV11-2, the J call TRBJ2-2; D gene unclear. In germline, CDR1 is SGHAT, CDR2 FQNNGV. V lost 4 bases to trimming and J lost 12 bases, with 6 bases between them. CDR3 length: 10 amino acids. The CDR3 loop is CASSSAQLFF. In nucleotides, the CDR3 is TGTGCCAGCAGCTCCGCTCAGCTGTTTTTT.

This clonotype has just a few counts. V usage is TRBV5-1 and J usage is TRBJ2-5; either TRBD1 or TRBD2 may fit D (5 bases each). The CDR3 consists of 16 residues. Trimming removed 4 bases from V and 7 bases from J, with 23 bases in between. The germline CDR1 and CDR2 sequences are SGHRS and YFSETQ. The CDR3, as DNA: TGCGCCAGCAGCCCCGCTGCGACTGGGACGGCGGGGACCCAGTACTTC. This translates into CASSPAATGTAGTQYF.

Only a few counts were recorded for this clonotype. The chain carries TRBV18 and TRBJ1-3; D is uncertain. The ends were cut back, 5 bases at V and 4 bases at J, with 15 bases in the middle. The CDR3 sequence is 15 residues long. The germline gives CDR1 KGHSH, CDR2 LQKENI. CDR3 sequence (DNA): TGTGCCAGCTCAGCGACACGAAAAGCGGGAAACACCATATATTTT. It yields the protein CASSATRKAGNTIYF.

There are a few counts of this clonotype. The genes are TRBV2 and TRBJ1-4; D is unresolved. The germline V gene encodes CDR1 SNHLY and CDR2 FYNNEI. This CDR3 has 14 residues. The V gene lost 7 bases and the J gene lost 0 bases, with 9 bases spanning the gap. This CDR3 is CASNIPATNEKLFF. DNA for the CDR3: TGTGCCAGCAACATCCCTGCAACTAATGAAAAACTGTTTTTT.

This clonotype showed up many times. The chain links TRBV3-1 to TRBJ2-3, with 7 positions matching TRBD1. This CDR3 contains 14 residues. Germline assignment: CDR1 LGHDT and CDR2 YNNKEL (reference sequence). V lost 0 bases to trimming and J lost 3 bases; unmatched junction nucleotides: 0. CDR3 sequence (DNA): TGTGCCAGCAGCCAAGACAGGGGGACAGATACGCAGTATTTT. Translating gives CASSQDRGTDTQYF.

The chain uses TRBV7-8 and TRBJ2-6; D perhaps matches TRBD1 (5 bases). There are 18 residues in the CDR3. Germline V lookup: CDR1 SGHVS, CDR2 FQNEAQ. Trimming cost V 1 base and J 0 bases, with 13 bases left between them. The CDR3 nucleotides are TGTGCCAGCAGCTTAGAAGTCAGGGTGGGCTCTGGGGCCAACGTCCTGACTTTC. Translated: CASSLEVRVGSGANVLTF.

The V gene is TRBV6-6, the J gene TRBJ2-1; 10 bases align to TRBD2. Germline CDR1 is MNHNY and CDR2 is SVGAGI (reference sequence). The ends lost 7 bases at V and 8 bases at J; junction bases unmatched: 11. This CDR3 spans 15 amino acids. As DNA, the CDR3 is TGTGCCAGCACCTGGCGGACTAGCGGTCGGGATGAGCAGTTCTTC. This encodes CASTWRTSGRDEQFF.

The chain carries TRBV7-9 and TRBJ1-1; D is undetermined. V was clipped by 4 bases and J by 8 bases, with 11 bases between them. The CDR3 runs to 12 residues. The germline CDR1 and CDR2 sequences are SEHNR and FQNEAQ (reference sequence). The CDR3 spells CASSYQVKEAFF. The CDR3 DNA sequence: TGTGCCAGCAGCTACCAGGTAAAAGAAGCTTTCTTT.

This clonotype was seen more than once but under ten times. The rearrangement uses TRBV11-2 and TRBJ2-1, with unresolved D. The CDR3 is made up of 16 amino acids. Trimming pared 5 bases from V and 5 bases from J, leaving 19 bases between. Germline CDR1 reads SGHAT; CDR2 reads FQNNGV. The chain's CDR3 is CASSPRPTKVNNEQFF. In DNA, the CDR3 is TGTGCCAGCAGCCCTCGGCCGACCAAGGTAAACAATGAGCAGTTCTTC. Variable domain in full (rest from reference TRBV11-2 and TRBJ2-1): EAGVAQSPRYKIIEKRQSVAFWCNPISGHATLYWYQQILGQGPKLLIQFQNNGVVDDSQLPKDRFSAERLKGVDSTLKIQPAKLEDSAVYLCASSPRPTKVNNEQFFGPGTRLTVL.

The rearrangement joins TRBV6-6 to TRBJ2-3, with TRBD2 as a possible D gene (5 bases). CDR1 and CDR2 (germline): MNHNY, SVGAGI (reference sequence). The CDR3 runs 17 residues. Trimming took off 0 bases at V and 6 bases at J, with 19 bases between the two ends. The CDR3 DNA follows: TGTGCCAGCAGTTACTCGAAAGTAGCGAGTAATGGCGATACGCAGTATTTT. Its translation is CASSYSKVASNGDTQYF.

This clonotype was seen a handful of times. This chain uses TRBV18 with TRBJ2-1; D gene uncertain. With 3 bases removed from V and 5 bases from J, the gap between germline ends came to 8 bases. Germline V gene sequence: CDR1 KGHSH, CDR2 LQKENI. CDR3 length equals 13 residues. The CDR3 nucleotides are TGTGCCAGCTCACCGCCACTCAACAATGAGCAGTTCTTC. It specifies CASSPPLNNEQFF.

This clonotype was seen a handful of times. The chain recombines TRBV20-1 with TRBJ2-1; 9 nucleotides line up with TRBD2. The CDR3 spans 14 residues. Germline trimming cut 2 bases from V and 7 bases from J; bases unmatched to any gene: 6. Germline assignment: CDR1 DFQATT and CDR2 SNEGSKA (reference sequence). In DNA form, the CDR3 reads TGCAGTGCTAGAATCGGCGGGGGGGCAAATGAGCAGTTCTTC. This translates into CSARIGGGANEQFF.

This clonotype showed up just a few times. The chain recombines TRBV6-6 with TRBJ1-4; perhaps TRBD1 as D (6 bases). The V gene lost 5 bases and the J gene lost 8 bases, with 18 bases spanning the gap. Germline values: CDR1 MNHNY, CDR2 SVGAGI (reference sequence). The CDR3 consists of 15 residues. CDR3 coding DNA: TGTGCCAGCAGTCTTTCACAGGGCCTAGGGGAAAAACTGTTTTTT. It yields the protein CASSLSQGLGEKLFF.

The sample holds a few counts of this clonotype. The chain links TRBV19 to TRBJ2-3; the D gene is possibly TRBD2 (5 bases). Germline lookup yields CDR1 LNHDA and CDR2 SQIVND (reference sequence). The germline V and J ends were trimmed by 4 bases and 4 bases, with 9 bases remaining between them. The CDR3 totals 13 residues. The CDR3 protein is CASSTQRADTQYF. CDR3 nucleotide sequence: TGTGCCAGTAGTACCCAGAGGGCAGATACGCAGTATTTT.

This clonotype showed up just a few times. The V call is TRBV5-1, the J call TRBJ2-5, with a tentative D call TRBD2 (6 bases). Trimming removed 4 bases from V and 4 bases from J, with 14 bases in between. Per germline, CDR1 SGHRS and CDR2 YFSETQ. This CDR3 has 14 residues. The CDR3 loop reads CASSEGLRGETQYF. The CDR3 region has the DNA TGCGCCAGCAGCGAGGGACTCCGGGGAGAGACCCAGTACTTC.

The rearrangement links TRBV5-6 to TRBJ2-7; D possibly corresponds to TRBD2 (6 bases). Germline values: CDR1 SGHDT, CDR2 YYEEEE. CDR3 length: 14 residues. V shed 4 bases and J shed 3 bases, with 14 bases lying between them. The CDR3 region has the DNA TGTGCCAGCAGCCCCGGGACTGCGTACTACGAGCAGTACTTC. Protein: CASSPGTAYYEQYF.